The 2 T cell receptor beta chains in this list originate from one sample, sequenced in a study of T cell clonotyping in hematopoietic cell transplantation. As for time point: recipient sample about 28 days before transplant, after cytoreduction. This table comes from immunoSEQ multiplex PCR, and its TCRdb copy is limited to in-frame clones, with some not included. The sample records fewer than 50,000 clones, 70% to 90% being singletons. The sample was peripheral blood mononuclear cells, taken before stem cell transplant. The receptors stem from a man aged 60 to 75 with biphenotypic leukemia. Some clones in this sample may be carry-over from other donors' samples.

V gene TRBV5-1 combines with J gene TRBJ1-1; TRBD1 agrees at 8 bases. Unmatched junction bases numbered 7, after V lost 1 base and J lost 11 bases. CDR3 length: 13 residues. Germline V gene data show CDR1 as SGHRS and CDR2 as YFSETQ. The CDR3 sequence: CASSLSGQGDAFF. DNA of the CDR3: TGCGCCAGCAGCTTGTCCGGACAGGGAGACGCTTTCTTT.

The CDR3 spells CASSLWDSESTGELFF. The CDR3 DNA follows: TGTGCCAGCAGTTTATGGGACTCTGAGTCCACCGGGGAGCTGTTTTTT. The chain combines TRBV28 with TRBJ2-2, with D tentatively TRBD2 (5 bases). Germline lookup yields CDR1 MDHEN and CDR2 SYDVKM. Trimming left V 0 bases short and J 4 bases short, with 12 bases between. There are 16 residues in the CDR3. The full variable domain, with the rest looked up from reference TRBV28 and TRBJ2-2, is DVKVTQSSRYLVKRTGEKVFLECVQDMDHENMFWYRQDPGLGLRLIYFSYDVKMKEKGDIPEGYSVSREKKERFSLILESASTNQTSMYLCASSLWDSESTGELFFGEGSRLTVL.